Listed here is a single TCR beta chain. Its antigen target is currently unknown. Base qualities are not provided; no much larger clone lies one nucleotide away. Whole blood was collected in K2EDTA tubes by collaborating institutions according to the institutions' own protocols. For TCRbeta analysis, collaborator samples were shipped as frozen whole blood, as isolated PBMCs, or as DNA extracted from either sample type. The immunoSEQ Assay, a bias-controlled multiplex PCR, was used to amplify TCRbeta CDR3 regions from genomic DNA. In the authors' own workflow: The number of nucleated cells in each sample was estimated from the amplification of reference gene primers within the assay. To quantify the absolute abundance of each unique TCRbeta CDR3 rearrangement, sequence reads were collapsed and filtered. For each sample, productive Simpson clonality was calculated as the square root of Simpson's diversity index over productive rearrangements. Entries here come from immuneACCESS through TCRdb and include only in-frame sequences with V and J called. Some clones fail to appear in such tables; in the studies checked, an unresolved V gene covers under half of the shortfall, and the cause of the remainder is unknown. Clonal size and the V and J genes are those of that table, whereas D and trimming came from the DNA. This sample holds about 220,000 clones; around 84% were observed only once. The ten most abundant clones make up over 10% of the sample.

The data derive from a study of blood T cell repertoires in COVID-19 (dated by TCRdb to the early 2020s). Describing the broader study: Samples from collaborators originated in the United States, Italy and Spain and spanned both the acute and convalescent phases of COVID-19. The dataset comprised deeply sampled blood TCRbeta repertoires from subjects exposed to, actively infected with, or recovered from COVID-19. Samples came from the ongoing ImmuneRACE study (first 160 participants) plus 1,254 subjects from 6 global collaborators. A de-identified subject ID, COVID-19 status, age in years and sex were almost always included in the sample metadata. The material from the prospective study consisted of cDNA or gDNA derived from T cells, B-cell-depleted T cells, or PBMCs. Where HLA class I and class II types were available, the types were taken from metadata supplied by the sample provider, not from assay-based typing. A freely available public database, intended as a resource for researchers studying the immune response to SARS-CoV-2, is where the repertoires were released. What the study reported, not specific to this receptor: The amount of clinical and demographic metadata varied by source and participant and was provided uncurated.

After removal of 6 bases from V and 10 bases from J, the junction retains 13 bases not matched to a gene. The germline V gene encodes CDR1 SQVTM and CDR2 ANQGSEA. The CDR3 contains 14 residues, cysteine and phenylalanine counted. Only the CDR3 DNA is retained, 42 bases long and in frame from the first base. The sequencing sample was made of peripheral blood. The chain was built from TRBV29-1 and TRBJ2-1, with TRBD1 identical over 9 junction bases. This sequence was found in a human donor in a cohort sampled during active COVID-19. The CDR3 sequence is CSVGDRGALGEQFF. The nucleotide sequence reads as follows: TGCAGCGTGGGTGACAGGGGGGCCTTGGGGGAGCAGTTCTTC.